This TCR beta chain comes out of a study of early T cells in non-severe SARS-CoV-2 infection. Study at large: Bulk RNA from unsorted whole blood was sequenced; chains were unpaired. Overall study findings and caveats: Clonotype matching in VDJdb favored anti-spike CD8 responses and did not capture private and CD4 specificities.

Individually, cDNA molecules had unique molecular identifiers attached to them. Via MiXCR, TCRdb re-called the 5' RACE reads, giving one row per CDR3 protein. The repertoire holds tens of thousands of distinct CDR3 sequences, with over 9% as singletons. In the case of this clonotype: Its antigen is unidentified.

Germline V CDR1 and CDR2: SGDLS, YYNGEE. The CDR3 is 17 amino acids. V was clipped by 3 bases and J by 9 bases; unmatched bases: 12. The V call is TRBV9, the J call TRBJ2-1, with 13 bases identical to TRBD2. Sequencing was performed on whole blood. This receptor was taken from an adult who was a healthcare worker with PCR-confirmed SARS-CoV-2 infection or an uninfected control (not recorded which). The DNA for the CDR3 is TGTGCCAGCAGCGCCGAGGGACTAGCGGGGCCTGGCGGTGAGCAGTTCTTC. As protein: CASSAEGLAGPGGEQFF.